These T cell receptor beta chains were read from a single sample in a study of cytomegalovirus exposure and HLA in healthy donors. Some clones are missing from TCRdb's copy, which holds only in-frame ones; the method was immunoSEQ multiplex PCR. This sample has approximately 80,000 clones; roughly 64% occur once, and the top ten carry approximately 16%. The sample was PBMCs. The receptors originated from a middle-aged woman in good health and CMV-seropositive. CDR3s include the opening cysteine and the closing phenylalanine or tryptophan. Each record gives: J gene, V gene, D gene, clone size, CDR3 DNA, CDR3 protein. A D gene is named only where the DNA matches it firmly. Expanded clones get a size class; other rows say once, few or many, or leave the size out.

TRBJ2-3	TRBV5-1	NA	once	TGCGCCAGCAGCTTCGAGGACACACGCACAGATACGCAGTATTTT	CASSFEDTRTDTQYF
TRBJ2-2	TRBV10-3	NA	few	TGTGCCATCAGTTTTACCGACGCAACGACAGACACCGGGGAGCTGTTTTTT	CAISFTDATTDTGELFF
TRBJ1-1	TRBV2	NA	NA	TGTGCCAGCAGTTATCAGGGAAGGGCTTTCTTT	CASSYQGRAFF
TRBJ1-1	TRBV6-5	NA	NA	TGTGCCAGCAGTTACTCGAGGACTGGGAACACTGAAGCTTTCTTT	CASSYSRTGNTEAFF
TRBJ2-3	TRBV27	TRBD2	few	TGTGCCAGCAGATTGTTCCCTAGCGGGAGGGACACAGATACGCAGTATTTT	CASRLFPSGRDTDTQYF
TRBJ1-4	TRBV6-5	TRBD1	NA	TGTGCCAGCAGAGGGACAGCTAATGAAAAACTGTTTTTT	CASRGTANEKLFF
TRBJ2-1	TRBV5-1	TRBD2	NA	TGCGCCAGCAGCTACTCCGGGACTAGCGGCTACAATGAGCAGTTCTTC	CASSYSGTSGYNEQFF
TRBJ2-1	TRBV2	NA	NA	TGTGCCAGCAGTGAAGGACTAGGCTGTTTCTTC	CASSEGLGCFF
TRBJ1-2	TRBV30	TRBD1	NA	TGTGCCTGGAGTCTGGGGGACAGTAATTATGGCTACACCTTC	CAWSLGDSNYGYTF
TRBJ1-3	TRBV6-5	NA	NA	TGTGCCAGCAGTCTTGGACAGGGAAACACCATATATTTT	CASSLGQGNTIYF
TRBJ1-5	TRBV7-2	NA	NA	TGTGCCAGCCGACAGGTTGATAGCAATCAGCCCCAGCATTTT	CASRQVDSNQPQHF
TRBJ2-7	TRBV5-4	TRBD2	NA	TGTGCCAGCAGCTCCGGGACTAGAGACGAGCAGTACTTC	CASSSGTRDEQYF
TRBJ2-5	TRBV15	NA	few	TGTGCCACCAGCAGAGATCAGGGTTGGCAAGAGACCCAGTACTTC	CATSRDQGWQETQYF
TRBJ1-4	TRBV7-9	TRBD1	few	TGTGCCAGCAGCCCCAGGACAGGGGCAGGGGAAAAACTGTTTTTT	CASSPRTGAGEKLFF
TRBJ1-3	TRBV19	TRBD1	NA	TGTGCCAGTAACGAGGGACAGGCGATCGGAAACACCATATATTTT	CASNEGQAIGNTIYF
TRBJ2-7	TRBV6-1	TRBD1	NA	TGTGCCAGCGACAGGGGAACCTACGAGCAGTACTTC	CASDRGTYEQYF
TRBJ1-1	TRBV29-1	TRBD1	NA	TGCAGCGCGGCAGACAGGGAGGACACTGAAGCTTTCTTT	CSAADREDTEAFF
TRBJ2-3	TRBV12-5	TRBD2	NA	TGTGCTAGTGGTTCTGGTGATAGCGGGAGCACAGATACGCAGTATTTT	CASGSGDSGSTDTQYF